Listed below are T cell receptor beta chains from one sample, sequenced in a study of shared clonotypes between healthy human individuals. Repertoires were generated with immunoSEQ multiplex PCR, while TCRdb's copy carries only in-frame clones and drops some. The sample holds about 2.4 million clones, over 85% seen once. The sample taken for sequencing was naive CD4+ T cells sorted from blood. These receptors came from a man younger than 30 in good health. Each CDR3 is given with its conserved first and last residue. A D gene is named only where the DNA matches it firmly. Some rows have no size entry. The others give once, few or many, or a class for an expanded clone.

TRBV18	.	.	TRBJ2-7	CASSIAGLNYEQYF	TGTGCCAGCTCTATCGCGGGACTCAACTACGAGCAGTACTTC
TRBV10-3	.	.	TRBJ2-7	CAIRGGEGRSEQYF	TGTGCCATCAGGGGTGGAGAGGGAAGGAGCGAGCAGTACTTC
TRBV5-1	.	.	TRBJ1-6	CASSFYGDNSPLHF	TGCGCCAGCAGCTTCTATGGGGATAATTCACCCCTCCACTTT
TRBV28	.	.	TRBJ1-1	CASSLPGSSTEAFF	TGTGCCAGCAGTTTGCCCGGGTCAAGCACTGAAGCTTTCTTT
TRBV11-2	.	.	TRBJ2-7	CASSLDRLEQYF	TGTGCCAGCAGCTTAGACAGGCTCGAGCAGTACTTC
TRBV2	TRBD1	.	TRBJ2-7	CASSNRGRSYEQYF	TGTGCCAGCTCTAACAGGGGGCGCTCCTACGAGCAGTACTTC
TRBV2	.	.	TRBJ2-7	CASSLGSYEQYF	TGTGCCAGCAGTCTTGGGAGCTACGAGCAGTACTTC
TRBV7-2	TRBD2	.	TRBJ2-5	CASSLGLGLAGAQETQYF	TGTGCCAGCAGCTTAGGATTAGGTCTAGCGGGGGCGCAAGAGACCCAGTACTTC
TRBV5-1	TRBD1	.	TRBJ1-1	CASSTGVNTEAFF	TGCGCCAGCAGTACAGGGGTAAACACTGAAGCTTTCTTT
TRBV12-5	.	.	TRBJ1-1	CASARAGSTMNTEAFF	TGTGCTAGTGCCCGCGCAGGGTCTACAATGAACACTGAAGCTTTCTTT
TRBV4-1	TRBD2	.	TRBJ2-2	CASSQESSGRRAGELFF	TGCGCCAGCAGCCAAGAGTCTAGCGGGAGACGCGCCGGGGAGCTGTTTTTT
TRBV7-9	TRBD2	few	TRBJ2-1	CASSLALVLAGGDEQFF	TGTGCCAGCAGCTTAGCGCTTGTGCTAGCGGGAGGGGATGAGCAGTTCTTC
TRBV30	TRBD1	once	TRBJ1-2	CASTQGTGEGYTF	TGTGCCTCTACCCAAGGCACAGGGGAGGGCTACACCTTC
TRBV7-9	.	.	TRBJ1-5	CASSLAEGPYQPQHF	TGTGCCAGCAGCTTAGCGGAGGGACCCTATCAGCCCCAGCATTTT
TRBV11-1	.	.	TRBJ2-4	CASSFEGAAGNIQYF	TGTGCCAGCAGCTTTGAGGGGGCAGCGGGAAACATTCAGTACTTC
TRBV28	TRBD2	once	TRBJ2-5	CASSLWVAGGQETQYF	TGTGCCAGCAGTTTATGGGTAGCGGGGGGCCAAGAGACCCAGTACTTC
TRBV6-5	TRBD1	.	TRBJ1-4	CASRTWGTANEKLFF	TGTGCCAGCAGGACGTGGGGGACAGCGAATGAAAAACTGTTTTTT
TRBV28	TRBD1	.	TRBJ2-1	CASSSLRDRGDEQFF	TGTGCCAGCAGTTCCCTCCGGGACAGGGGGGATGAGCAGTTCTTC
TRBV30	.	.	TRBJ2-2	CASPTRSAGAGGELFF	TGTGCCTCCCCTACCCGATCGGCAGGGGCGGGCGGGGAGCTGTTTTTT
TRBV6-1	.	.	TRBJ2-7	CATASTGLGSYEQYF	TGTGCCACCGCGTCCACAGGGTTGGGCTCCTACGAGCAGTACTTC
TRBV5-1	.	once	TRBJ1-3	CASSLGQAHSGNTIYF	TGCGCCAGCAGCTTGGGACAGGCCCACTCTGGAAACACCATATATTTT
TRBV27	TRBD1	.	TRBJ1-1	CASSNRGNTEAFF	TGTGCCAGCAGTAACAGGGGGAACACTGAAGCTTTCTTT
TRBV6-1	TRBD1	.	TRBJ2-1	CASMQQGVPYNEQFF	TGTGCCAGCATGCAACAGGGGGTCCCCTACAATGAGCAGTTCTTC
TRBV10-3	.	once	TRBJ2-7	CAISGDYYEQYF	TGTGCCATCAGCGGTGACTACTACGAGCAGTACTTC
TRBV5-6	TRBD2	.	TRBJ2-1	CASSPLAGTGYEQFF	TGTGCCAGCAGCCCCCTAGCGGGAACCGGGTATGAGCAGTTCTTC
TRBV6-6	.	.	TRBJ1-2	CASRAGGNYGYTF	TGTGCCAGCAGGGCGGGGGGGAACTATGGCTACACCTTC
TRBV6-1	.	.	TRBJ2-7	CASSDQGRPPHEQYF	TGTGCCAGCAGTGATCAGGGAAGGCCCCCTCACGAGCAGTACTTC
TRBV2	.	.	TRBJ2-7	CASSGTPPTAEQYF	TGTGCCAGCAGTGGGACTCCACCGACAGCCGAGCAGTACTTC
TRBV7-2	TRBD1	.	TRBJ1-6	CASSSGQYYSPLHF	TGTGCCAGCAGCTCGGGACAGTACTATTCACCCCTCCACTTT
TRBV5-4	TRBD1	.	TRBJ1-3	CASSGGTATGNTIYF	TGTGCCAGCAGCGGGGGGACAGCAACTGGAAACACCATATATTTT
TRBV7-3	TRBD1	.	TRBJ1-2	CASSSTGGLGYTF	TGTGCCAGCAGCTCGACAGGGGGCCTTGGCTACACCTTC
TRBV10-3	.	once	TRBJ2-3	CATTDRGGTDTQYF	TGTGCCACAACTGATCGTGGGGGCACAGATACGCAGTATTTT
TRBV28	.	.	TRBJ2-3	CASSAPGGGRTDTQYF	TGTGCCAGCAGTGCTCCCGGCGGTGGCCGCACAGATACGCAGTATTTT
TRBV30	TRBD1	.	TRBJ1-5	CAWSPGSTGGQPQHF	TGTGCCTGGAGTCCCGGATCGACAGGGGGACAGCCCCAGCATTTT
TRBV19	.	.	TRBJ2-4	CASSIGRAKNIQYF	TGTGCCAGTAGTATAGGACGGGCCAAAAACATTCAGTACTTC
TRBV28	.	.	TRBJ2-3	CASSLVKGTQYF	TGTGCCAGCAGCCTGGTGAAAGGAACGCAGTATTTT
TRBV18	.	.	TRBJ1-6	CASSPGAGVNSPLHF	TGTGCCAGCTCACCAGGGGCAGGGGTAAATTCACCCCTCCACTTT
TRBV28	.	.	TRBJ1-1	CASRLHPGGNTEAFF	TGTGCCAGCAGACTCCACCCGGGGGGGAACACTGAAGCTTTCTTT
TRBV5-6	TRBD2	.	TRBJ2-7	CASSPTTSGSSYEQYF	TGTGCCAGCAGCCCCACAACTAGCGGGAGCTCCTACGAGCAGTACTTC
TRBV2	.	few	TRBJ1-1	CASSVQGLRMNTEAFF	TGTGCCAGCAGCGTCCAGGGACTACGGATGAACACTGAAGCTTTCTTT
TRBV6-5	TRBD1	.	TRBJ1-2	CASSYGPGTANYGYTF	TGTGCCAGCAGTTACGGTCCCGGGACAGCGAACTATGGCTACACCTTC
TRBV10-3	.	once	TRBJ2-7	CAISESVPFYEQYF	TGTGCCATCAGTGAGTCGGTGCCTTTCTACGAGCAGTACTTC
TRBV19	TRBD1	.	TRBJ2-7	CASSPAGQVGTYEQYF	TGTGCCAGTAGCCCCGCGGGACAGGTGGGAACCTACGAGCAGTACTTC
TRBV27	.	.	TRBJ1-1	CASSLYPPRGNTEAFF	TGTGCCAGCAGTTTATATCCTCCCAGGGGGAACACTGAAGCTTTCTTT
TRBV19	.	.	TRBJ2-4	CATSARDFLSKNIQYF	TGTGCCACTTCGGCCCGGGACTTCCTTTCCAAAAACATTCAGTACTTC
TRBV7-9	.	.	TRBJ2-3	CASSLRLPGRSDTQYF	TGTGCCAGCAGCTTAAGATTGCCAGGGAGATCAGATACGCAGTATTTT
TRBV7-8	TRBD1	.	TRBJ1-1	CASSARTGIGTEAFF	TGTGCCAGCAGCGCCCGGACAGGTATTGGGACTGAAGCTTTCTTT
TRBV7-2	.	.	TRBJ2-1	CASSHGGANEQFF	TGTGCCAGCAGCCATGGGGGGGCCAATGAGCAGTTCTTC
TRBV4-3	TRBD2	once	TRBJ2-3	CASSPTSGTDTQYF	TGCGCCAGCAGCCCAACTAGCGGAACAGATACGCAGTATTTT
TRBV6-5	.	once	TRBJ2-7	CASTSNGQSYEQYF	TGTGCCAGCACCTCGAACGGACAGAGCTACGAGCAGTACTTC
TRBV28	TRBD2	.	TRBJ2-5	CANSGGARETQYF	TGTGCCAACTCGGGGGGGGCACGGGAGACCCAGTACTTC
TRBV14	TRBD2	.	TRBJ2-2	CASSLGTSGSTGELFF	TGTGCCAGCAGCCTCGGGACTAGCGGGAGCACCGGGGAGCTGTTTTTT